This T cell receptor beta chain was documented in a study of radiation and T cells in renal cell carcinoma. V lost 0 bases and J lost 2, with 16 bases in between. There are 16 residues in the CDR3. Per the germline V gene, CDR1 is SQVTM and CDR2 is ANQGSEA. TCRdb keeps only in-frame clones here, not all; method: immunoSEQ multiplex PCR. Altogether tens of thousands of clones are present, over 70% being singletons, with the ten largest covering 7.3%. Time point specified: baseline pretreatment blood. Treatment given: 15 Gy SBRT to primary tumor, nephrectomy 4 weeks later. Serial blood draws occurred at baseline and 2 and 4 weeks post-SBRT.

The sample was blood, taken from a patient whose treatment included radiotherapy and nephrectomy. The chain couples TRBV29-1 to TRBJ1-2; TRBD1 is a possible D gene (5 bases). The TCR sequence derives from a man aged 55 to 69 with renal cell carcinoma. The CDR3 loop is CSVEELYGGGNYGYTF. The CDR3 DNA reads as TGCAGCGTTGAAGAGCTCTACGGGGGAGGAAACTATGGCTACACCTTC.